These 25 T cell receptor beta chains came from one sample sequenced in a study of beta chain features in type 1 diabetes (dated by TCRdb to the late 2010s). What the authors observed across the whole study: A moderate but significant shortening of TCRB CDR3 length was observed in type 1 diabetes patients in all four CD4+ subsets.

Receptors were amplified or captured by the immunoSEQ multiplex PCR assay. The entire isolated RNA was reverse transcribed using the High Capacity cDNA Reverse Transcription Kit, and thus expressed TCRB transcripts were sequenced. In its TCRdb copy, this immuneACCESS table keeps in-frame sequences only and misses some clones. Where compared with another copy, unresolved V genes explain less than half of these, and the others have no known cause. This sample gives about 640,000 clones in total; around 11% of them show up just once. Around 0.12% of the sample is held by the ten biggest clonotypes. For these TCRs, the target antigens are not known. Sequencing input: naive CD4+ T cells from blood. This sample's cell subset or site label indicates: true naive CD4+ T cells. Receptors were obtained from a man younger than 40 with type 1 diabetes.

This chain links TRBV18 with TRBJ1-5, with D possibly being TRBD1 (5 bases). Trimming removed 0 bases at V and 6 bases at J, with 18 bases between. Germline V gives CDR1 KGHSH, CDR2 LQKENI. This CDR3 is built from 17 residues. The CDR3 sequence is CASSPPLAGGRGQPQHF. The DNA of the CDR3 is TGTGCCAGCTCACCACCGTTGGCGGGGGGGAGAGGTCAGCCCCAGCATTTT.

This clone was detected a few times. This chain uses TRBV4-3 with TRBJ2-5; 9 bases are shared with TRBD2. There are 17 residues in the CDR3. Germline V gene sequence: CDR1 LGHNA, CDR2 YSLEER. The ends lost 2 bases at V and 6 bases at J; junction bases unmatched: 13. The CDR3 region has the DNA TGCGCCAGCAGCCAATCGACTACGAAGAGCGGGGGGCAGACCCAGTACTTC. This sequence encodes CASSQSTTKSGGQTQYF.

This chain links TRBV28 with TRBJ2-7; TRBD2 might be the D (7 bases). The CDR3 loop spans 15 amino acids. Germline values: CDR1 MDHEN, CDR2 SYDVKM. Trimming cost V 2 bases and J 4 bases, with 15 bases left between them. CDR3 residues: CASSLPGGKVYEQYF. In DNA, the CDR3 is TGTGCCAGCAGTTTACCGGGGGGCAAGGTGTACGAGCAGTACTTC.

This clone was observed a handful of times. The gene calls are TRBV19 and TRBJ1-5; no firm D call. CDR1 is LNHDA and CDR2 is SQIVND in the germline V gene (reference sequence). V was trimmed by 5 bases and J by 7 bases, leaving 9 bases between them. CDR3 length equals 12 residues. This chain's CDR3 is CASSDGWQPQHF. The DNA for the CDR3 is TGTGCCAGTAGTGACGGTTGGCAGCCCCAGCATTTT.

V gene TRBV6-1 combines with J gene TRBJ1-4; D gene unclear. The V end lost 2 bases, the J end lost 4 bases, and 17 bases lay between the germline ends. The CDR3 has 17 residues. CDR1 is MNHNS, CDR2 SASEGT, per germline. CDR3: CASSELASGKYNEKLFF. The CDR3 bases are TGTGCCAGCAGTGAATTGGCTTCGGGGAAGTATAATGAAAAACTGTTTTTT.

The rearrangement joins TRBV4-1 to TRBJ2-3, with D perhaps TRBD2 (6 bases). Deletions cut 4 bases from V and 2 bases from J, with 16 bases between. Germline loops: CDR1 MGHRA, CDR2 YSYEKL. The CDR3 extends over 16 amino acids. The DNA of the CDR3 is TGCGCCAGCAGCCCCAATCCTAGCGAACCCACAGATACGCAGTATTTT. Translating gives CASSPNPSEPTDTQYF.

The chain's CDR3 is CASSLADRGYEQYF. The CDR3 nucleotides are TGTGCCAGCAGCTTGGCGGACAGGGGGTACGAGCAGTACTTC. V usage is TRBV5-6 and J usage is TRBJ2-7; TRBD1 matches at 10 bases. The length of the CDR3 is 14 residues. Germline V gene sequence: CDR1 SGHDT, CDR2 YYEEEE. V was clipped by 0 bases and J by 4 bases; unmatched bases: 1.

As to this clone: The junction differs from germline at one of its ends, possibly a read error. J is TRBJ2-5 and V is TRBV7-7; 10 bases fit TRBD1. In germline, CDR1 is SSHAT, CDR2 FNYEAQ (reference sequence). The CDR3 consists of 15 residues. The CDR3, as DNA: TGTGCTAGCAGCTTGACAGGGGGCGATGAAGAGACCCAGTACTTC. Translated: CASSLTGGDEETQYF.

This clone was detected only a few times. The CDR3 coding sequence is TGTGCCAGCAGCTTTTCTTCCGGGGAGGACTCACCCCTCCACTTT. Its translation: CASSFSSGEDSPLHF. The chain uses TRBV11-2 and TRBJ1-6; D unclear. V lost 3 bases and J 10 bases, leaving 16 bases between the germline ends. CDR3 size: 15 residues. Germline CDR1 reads SGHAT; CDR2 reads FQNNGV.

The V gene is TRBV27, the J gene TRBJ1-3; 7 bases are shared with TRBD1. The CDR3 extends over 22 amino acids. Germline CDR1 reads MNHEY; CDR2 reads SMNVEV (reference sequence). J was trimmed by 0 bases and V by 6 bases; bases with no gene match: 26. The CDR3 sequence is CASRPYVWGKKETGHSGNTIYF. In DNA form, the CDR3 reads TGTGCCAGCAGACCTTATGTTTGGGGAAAGAAAGAGACAGGGCACTCTGGAAACACCATATATTTT.

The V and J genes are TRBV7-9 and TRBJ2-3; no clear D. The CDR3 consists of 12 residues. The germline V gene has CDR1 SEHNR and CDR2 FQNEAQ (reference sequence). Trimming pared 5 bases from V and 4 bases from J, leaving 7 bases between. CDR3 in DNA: TGTGCCAGCAGCCCGGTCGCAGATACGCAGTATTTT. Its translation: CASSPVADTQYF.

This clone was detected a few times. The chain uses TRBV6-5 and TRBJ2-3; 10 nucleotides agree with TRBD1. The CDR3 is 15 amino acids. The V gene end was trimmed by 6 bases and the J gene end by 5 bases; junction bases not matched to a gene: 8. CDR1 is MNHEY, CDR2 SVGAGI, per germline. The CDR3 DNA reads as TGTGCCAGCAGACCACCGGGACAGGGGAGAGATACGCAGTATTTT. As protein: CASRPPGQGRDTQYF.

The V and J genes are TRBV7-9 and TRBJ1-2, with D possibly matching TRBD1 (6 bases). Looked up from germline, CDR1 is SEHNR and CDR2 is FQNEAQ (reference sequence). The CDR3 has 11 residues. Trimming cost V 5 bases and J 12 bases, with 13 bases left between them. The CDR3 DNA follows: TGTGCCAGCAGCCAGGACAGACTCGACACCTTC. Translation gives CASSQDRLDTF.

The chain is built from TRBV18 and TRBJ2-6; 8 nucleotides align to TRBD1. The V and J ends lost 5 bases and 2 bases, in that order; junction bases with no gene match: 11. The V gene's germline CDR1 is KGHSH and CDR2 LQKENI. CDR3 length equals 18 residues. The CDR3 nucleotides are TGTGCCAGCTCAGCGGCCGGGACAGGTTTAGCTGGGGCCAACGTCCTGACTTTC. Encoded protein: CASSAAGTGLAGANVLTF.

Written as DNA, the CDR3 is TGCAGCGCCGGCAATTCTGGGGCCAACGTCCTGACTTTC. Its translation: CSAGNSGANVLTF. This chain connects TRBV29-1 to TRBJ2-6; D gene unclear. CDR3 size: 13 residues. The germline V gene has CDR1 SQVTM and CDR2 ANQGSEA. V was trimmed by 7 bases and J by 1 base, leaving 8 bases between them.

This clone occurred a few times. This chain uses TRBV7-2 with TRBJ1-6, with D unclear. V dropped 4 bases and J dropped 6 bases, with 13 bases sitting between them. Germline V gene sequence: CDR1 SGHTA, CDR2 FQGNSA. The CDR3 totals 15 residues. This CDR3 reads CASSSRPKLNSPLHF. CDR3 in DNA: TGTGCCAGCAGCTCTCGACCGAAACTTAATTCACCCCTCCACTTT.

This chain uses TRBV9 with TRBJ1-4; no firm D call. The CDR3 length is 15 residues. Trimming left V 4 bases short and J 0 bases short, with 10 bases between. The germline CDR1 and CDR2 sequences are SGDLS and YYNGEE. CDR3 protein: CASSTLGTTNEKLFF. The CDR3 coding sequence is TGTGCCAGCAGCACTTTGGGGACAACTAATGAAAAACTGTTTTTT.

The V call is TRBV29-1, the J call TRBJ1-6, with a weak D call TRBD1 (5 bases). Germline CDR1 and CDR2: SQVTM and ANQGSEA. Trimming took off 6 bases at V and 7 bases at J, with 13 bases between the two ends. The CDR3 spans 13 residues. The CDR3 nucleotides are TGCAGCGTGCGCAGGGATTTGAATTCACCCCTCCACTTT. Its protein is CSVRRDLNSPLHF.

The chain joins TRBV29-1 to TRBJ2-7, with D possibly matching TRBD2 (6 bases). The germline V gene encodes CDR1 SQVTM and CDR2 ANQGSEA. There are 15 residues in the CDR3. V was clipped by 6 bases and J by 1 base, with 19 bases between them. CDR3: CSVREQASGSYEQYF. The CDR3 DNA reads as TGCAGCGTGCGGGAACAGGCGTCCGGGTCCTACGAGCAGTACTTC.

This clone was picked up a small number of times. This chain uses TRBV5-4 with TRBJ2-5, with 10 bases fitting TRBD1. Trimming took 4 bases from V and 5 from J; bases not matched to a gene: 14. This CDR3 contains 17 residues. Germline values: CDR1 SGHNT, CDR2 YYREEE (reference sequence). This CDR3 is CASSPTARSGQGETQYF. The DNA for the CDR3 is TGTGCCAGCAGCCCAACGGCTAGGTCGGGACAGGGGGAGACCCAGTACTTC.

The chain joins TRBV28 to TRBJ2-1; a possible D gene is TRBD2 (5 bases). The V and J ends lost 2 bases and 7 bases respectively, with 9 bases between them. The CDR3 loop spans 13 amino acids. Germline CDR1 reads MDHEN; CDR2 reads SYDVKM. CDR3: CASSLLTNNEQFF. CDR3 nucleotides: TGTGCCAGCAGTTTACTGACTAATAATGAGCAGTTCTTC.

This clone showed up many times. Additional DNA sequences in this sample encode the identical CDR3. Written as DNA, the CDR3 is TGTGCCAGCAGTTCCTCCTACGAGCAGTACTTC. Translated, it gives CASSSSYEQYF. This chain uses TRBV28 with TRBJ2-7, with D unresolved. This CDR3 comprises 11 residues. Trimming shortened V by 4 bases and J by 0 bases, and 1 base separated the two germline ends. CDR1 is MDHEN and CDR2 is SYDVKM in the germline V gene. Full variable domain (rest looked up from reference TRBV28 and TRBJ2-7): DVKVTQSSRYLVKRTGEKVFLECVQDMDHENMFWYRQDPGLGLRLIYFSYDVKMKEKGDIPEGYSVSREKKERFSLILESASTNQTSMYLCASSSSYEQYFGPGTRLTVT.

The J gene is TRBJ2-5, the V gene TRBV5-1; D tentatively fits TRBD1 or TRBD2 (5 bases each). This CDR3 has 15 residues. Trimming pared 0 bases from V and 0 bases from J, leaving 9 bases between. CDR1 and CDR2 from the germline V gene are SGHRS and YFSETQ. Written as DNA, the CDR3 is TGCGCCAGCAGCTTGGGGGGGTCTTACCAAGAGACCCAGTACTTC. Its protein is CASSLGGSYQETQYF.

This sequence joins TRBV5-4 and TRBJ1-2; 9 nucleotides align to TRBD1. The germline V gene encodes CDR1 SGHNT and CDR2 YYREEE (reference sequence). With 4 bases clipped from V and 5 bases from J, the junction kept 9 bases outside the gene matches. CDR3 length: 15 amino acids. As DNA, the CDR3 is TGTGCCAGCAGCGGCCGGGACAGGGAAGGGTATGGCTACACCTTC. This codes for CASSGRDREGYGYTF. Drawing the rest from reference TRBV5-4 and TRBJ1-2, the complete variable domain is ETGVTQSPTHLIKTRGQQVTLRCSSQSGHNTVSWYQQALGQGPQFIFQYYREEENGRGNFPPRFSGLQFPNYSSELNVNALELDDSALYLCASSGRDREGYGYTFGSGTRLTVV.

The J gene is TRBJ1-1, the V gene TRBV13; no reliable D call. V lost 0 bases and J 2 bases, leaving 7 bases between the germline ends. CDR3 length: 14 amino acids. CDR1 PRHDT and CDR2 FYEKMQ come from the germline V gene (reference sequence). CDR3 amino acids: CASSLGAGNTEAFF. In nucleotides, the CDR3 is TGTGCCAGCAGCTTAGGTGCGGGAAACACTGAAGCTTTCTTT.